This T cell receptor beta chain derives from a study of early stage breast cancer tumors. Whole-study context: ER+/PR+/HER2- status applied to about 70% of the 16 invasive breast tumors. Study-level results: Tumors had approximately 2.5-fold higher T cell density than normal breast.

Note on this clone: The antigen remains undetermined.

In germline, CDR1 is SGHKS, CDR2 YYEKEE (reference sequence). This CDR3 is built from 15 residues. Trimming took 0 bases from V and 5 from J, leaving 11 bases between them. Profiled with immunoSEQ multiplex PCR; TCRdb holds only in-frame clones, not every one. The top ten clones hold about 10% of a sample with just under 30,000 clones, about four fifths of them seen once. This rearrangement joins TRBV5-5 to TRBJ2-2, with a tentative D call TRBD1 (6 bases). The TCR originated in a person aged 50-59 years with breast cancer. Sequencing was carried out using blood. The CDR3 spells CASSLVQQGTGELFF. DNA for the CDR3: TGTGCCAGCAGCTTGGTGCAACAGGGAACCGGGGAGCTGTTTTTT.